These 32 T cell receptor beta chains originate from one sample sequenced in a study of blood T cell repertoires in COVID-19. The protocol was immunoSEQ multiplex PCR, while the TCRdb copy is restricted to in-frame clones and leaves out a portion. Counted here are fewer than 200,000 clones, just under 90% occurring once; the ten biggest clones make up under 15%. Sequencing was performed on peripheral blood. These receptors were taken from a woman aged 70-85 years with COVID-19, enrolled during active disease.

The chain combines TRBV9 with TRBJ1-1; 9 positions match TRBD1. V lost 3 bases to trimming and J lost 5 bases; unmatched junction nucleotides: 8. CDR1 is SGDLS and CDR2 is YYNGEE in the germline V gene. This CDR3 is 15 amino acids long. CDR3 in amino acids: CASSETGTGKTEAFF. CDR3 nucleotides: TGTGCCAGCAGCGAGACCGGGACAGGGAAGACTGAAGCTTTCTTT.

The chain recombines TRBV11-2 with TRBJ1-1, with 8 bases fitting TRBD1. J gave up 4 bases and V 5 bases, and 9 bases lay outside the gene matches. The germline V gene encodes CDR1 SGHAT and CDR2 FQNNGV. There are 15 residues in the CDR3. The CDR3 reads CASSPWTGRGTEAFF. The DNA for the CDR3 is TGTGCCAGCAGCCCATGGACAGGGCGAGGCACTGAAGCTTTCTTT.

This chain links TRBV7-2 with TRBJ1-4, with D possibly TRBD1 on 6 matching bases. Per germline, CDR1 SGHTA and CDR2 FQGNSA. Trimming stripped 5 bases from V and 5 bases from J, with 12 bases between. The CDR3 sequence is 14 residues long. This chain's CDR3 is CASSPRTGNEKLFF. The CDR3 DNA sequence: TGTGCCAGCAGCCCTCGCACAGGGAATGAAAAACTGTTTTTT.

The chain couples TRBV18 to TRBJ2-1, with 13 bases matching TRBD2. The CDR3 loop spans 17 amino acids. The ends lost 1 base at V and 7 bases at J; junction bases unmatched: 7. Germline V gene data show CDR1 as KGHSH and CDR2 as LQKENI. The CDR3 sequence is CASSPQGLAGNSNEQFF. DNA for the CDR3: TGTGCCAGCTCACCACAGGGACTAGCGGGAAATTCTAATGAGCAGTTCTTC.

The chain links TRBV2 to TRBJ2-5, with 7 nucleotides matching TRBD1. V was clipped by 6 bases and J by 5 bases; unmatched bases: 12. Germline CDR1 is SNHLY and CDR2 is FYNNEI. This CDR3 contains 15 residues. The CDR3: CASSLGGFSSETQYF. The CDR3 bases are TGTGCCAGCAGCCTAGGGGGCTTCAGCTCTGAGACCCAGTACTTC.

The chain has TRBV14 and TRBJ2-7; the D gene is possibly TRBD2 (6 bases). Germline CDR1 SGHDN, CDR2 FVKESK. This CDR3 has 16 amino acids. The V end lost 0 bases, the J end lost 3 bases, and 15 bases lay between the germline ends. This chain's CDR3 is CASSQDTRLAFYEQYF. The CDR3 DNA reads TGTGCCAGCAGCCAAGACACGCGGCTAGCGTTCTACGAGCAGTACTTC.

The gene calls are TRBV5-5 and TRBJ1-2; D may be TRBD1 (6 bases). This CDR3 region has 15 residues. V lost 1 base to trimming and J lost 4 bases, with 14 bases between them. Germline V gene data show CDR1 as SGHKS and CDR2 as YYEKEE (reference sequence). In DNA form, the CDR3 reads TGTGCCAGCAGCTTGCCAGGGGTTAACGTCTATGGCTACACCTTC. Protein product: CASSLPGVNVYGYTF.

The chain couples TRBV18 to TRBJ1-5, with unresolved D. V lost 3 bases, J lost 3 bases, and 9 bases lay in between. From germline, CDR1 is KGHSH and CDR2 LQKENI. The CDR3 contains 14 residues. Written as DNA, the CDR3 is TGTGCCAGCTCACCCGCGCGGAACAATCAGCCCCAGCATTTT. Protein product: CASSPARNNQPQHF.

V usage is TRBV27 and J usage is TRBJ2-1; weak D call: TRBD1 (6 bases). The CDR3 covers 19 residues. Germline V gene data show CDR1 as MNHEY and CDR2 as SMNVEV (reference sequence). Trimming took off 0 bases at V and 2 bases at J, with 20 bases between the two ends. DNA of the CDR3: TGTGCCAGCAGTTTATCGAACCCGGCCCACAGGGCGCCCTACAATGAGCAGTTCTTC. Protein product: CASSLSNPAHRAPYNEQFF.

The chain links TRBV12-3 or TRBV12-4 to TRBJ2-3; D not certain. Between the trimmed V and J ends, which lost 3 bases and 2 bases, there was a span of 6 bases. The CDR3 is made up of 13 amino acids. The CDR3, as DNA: TGTGCCAGCAGTTTTTTCTCCACAGATACGCAGTATTTT. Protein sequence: CASSFFSTDTQYF.

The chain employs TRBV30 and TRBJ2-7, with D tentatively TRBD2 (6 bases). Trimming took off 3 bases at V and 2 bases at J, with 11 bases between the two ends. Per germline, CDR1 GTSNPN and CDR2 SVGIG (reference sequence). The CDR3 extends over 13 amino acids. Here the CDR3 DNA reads TGTGCCTGGAGGCATAGCGGAACCTACGAGCAGTACTTC. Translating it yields CAWRHSGTYEQYF.

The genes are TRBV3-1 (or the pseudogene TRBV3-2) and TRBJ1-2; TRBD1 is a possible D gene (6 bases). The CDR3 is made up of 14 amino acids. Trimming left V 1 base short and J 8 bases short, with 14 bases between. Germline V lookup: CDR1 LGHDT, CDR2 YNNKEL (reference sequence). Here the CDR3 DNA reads TGTGCCAGCAGCCAAGTCGGCAGGGGAAGGGGCTACACCTTC. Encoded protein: CASSQVGRGRGYTF.

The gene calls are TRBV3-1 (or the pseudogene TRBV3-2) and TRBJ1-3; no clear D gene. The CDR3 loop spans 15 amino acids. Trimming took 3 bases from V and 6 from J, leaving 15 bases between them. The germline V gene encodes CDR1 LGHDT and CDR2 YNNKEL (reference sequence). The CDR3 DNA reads TGTGCCAGCAGCCACAACACCTGGGCACAAAACACCATATATTTT. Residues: CASSHNTWAQNTIYF.

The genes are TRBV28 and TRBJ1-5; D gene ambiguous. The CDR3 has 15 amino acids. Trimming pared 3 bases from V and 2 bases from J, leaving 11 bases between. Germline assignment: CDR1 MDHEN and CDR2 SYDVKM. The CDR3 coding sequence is TGTGCCAGCAGTTTCCGGCAGGAGGGCAATCAGCCCCAGCATTTT. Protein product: CASSFRQEGNQPQHF.

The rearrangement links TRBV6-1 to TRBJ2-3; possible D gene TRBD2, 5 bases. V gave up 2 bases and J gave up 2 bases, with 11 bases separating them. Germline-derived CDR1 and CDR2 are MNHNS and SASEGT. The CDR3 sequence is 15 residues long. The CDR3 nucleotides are TGTGCCAGCAGTGAATGGGGAGCAGCCACAGATACGCAGTATTTT. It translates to CASSEWGAATDTQYF.

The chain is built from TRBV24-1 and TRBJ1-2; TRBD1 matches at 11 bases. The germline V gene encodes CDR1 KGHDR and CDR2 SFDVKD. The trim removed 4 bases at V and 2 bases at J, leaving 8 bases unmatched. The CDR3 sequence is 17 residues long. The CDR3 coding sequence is TGTGCCACCAGTGAACGGACAGGGGGCGCGAAAAACTATGGCTACACCTTC. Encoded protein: CATSERTGGAKNYGYTF.

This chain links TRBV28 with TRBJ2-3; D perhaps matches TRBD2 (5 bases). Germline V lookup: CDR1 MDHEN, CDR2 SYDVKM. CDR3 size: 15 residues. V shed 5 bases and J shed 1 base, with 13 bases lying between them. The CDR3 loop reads CASSPDYQGTDTQYF. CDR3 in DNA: TGTGCCAGCAGTCCCGACTATCAAGGCACAGATACGCAGTATTTT.

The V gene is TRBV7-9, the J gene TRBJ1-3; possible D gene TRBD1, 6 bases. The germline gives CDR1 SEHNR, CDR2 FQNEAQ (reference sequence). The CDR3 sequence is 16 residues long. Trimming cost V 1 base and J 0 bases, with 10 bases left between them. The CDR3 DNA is TGTGCCAGCAGCTTAGACAGGGCCGACTCTGGAAACACCATATATTTT. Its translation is CASSLDRADSGNTIYF.

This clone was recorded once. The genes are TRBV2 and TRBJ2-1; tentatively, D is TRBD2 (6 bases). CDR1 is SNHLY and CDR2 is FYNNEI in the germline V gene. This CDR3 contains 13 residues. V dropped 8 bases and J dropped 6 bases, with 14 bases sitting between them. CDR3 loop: CASGRDWGNEQFF. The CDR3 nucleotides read TGTGCCAGCGGGCGGGATTGGGGCAATGAGCAGTTCTTC.

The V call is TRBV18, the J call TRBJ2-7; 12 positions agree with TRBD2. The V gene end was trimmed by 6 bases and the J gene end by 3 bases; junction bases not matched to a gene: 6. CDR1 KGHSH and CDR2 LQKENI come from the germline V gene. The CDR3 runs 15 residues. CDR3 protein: CASSPTSGSHYEQYF. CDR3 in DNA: TGTGCCAGCTCCCCGACTAGCGGGAGTCACTACGAGCAGTACTTC. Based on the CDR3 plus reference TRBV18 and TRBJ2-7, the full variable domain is NAGVMQNPRHLVRRRGQEARLRCSPMKGHSHVYWYRQLPEEGLKFMVYLQKENIIDESGMPKERFSAEFPKEGPSILRIQQVVRGDSAAYFCASSPTSGSHYEQYFGPGTRLTVT.

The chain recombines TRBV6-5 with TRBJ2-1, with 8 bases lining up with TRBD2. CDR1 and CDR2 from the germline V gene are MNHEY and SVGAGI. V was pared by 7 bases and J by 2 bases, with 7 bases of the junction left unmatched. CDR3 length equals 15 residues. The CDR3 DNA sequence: TGTGCCAGCATATCCCTAGCGGGCCCCTACAATGAGCAGTTCTTC. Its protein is CASISLAGPYNEQFF.

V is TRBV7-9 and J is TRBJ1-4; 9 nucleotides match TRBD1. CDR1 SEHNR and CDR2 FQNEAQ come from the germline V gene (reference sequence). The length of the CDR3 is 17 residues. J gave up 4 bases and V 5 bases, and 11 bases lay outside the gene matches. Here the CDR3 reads CASSRSGTGFGNEKLFF. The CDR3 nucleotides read TGTGCCAGCAGCCGATCCGGGACAGGGTTTGGTAATGAAAAACTGTTTTTT.

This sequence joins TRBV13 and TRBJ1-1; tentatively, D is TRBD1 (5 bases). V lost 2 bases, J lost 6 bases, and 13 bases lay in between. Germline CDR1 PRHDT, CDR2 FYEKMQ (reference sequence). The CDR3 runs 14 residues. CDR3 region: CASSLRQGFPEAFF. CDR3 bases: TGTGCCAGCAGCTTACGGCAGGGTTTCCCTGAAGCTTTCTTT.

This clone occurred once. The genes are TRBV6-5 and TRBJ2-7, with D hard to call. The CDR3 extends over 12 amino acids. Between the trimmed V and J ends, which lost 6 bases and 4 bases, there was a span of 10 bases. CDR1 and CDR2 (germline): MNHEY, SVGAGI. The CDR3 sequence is CASRKQNYEQYF. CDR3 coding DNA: TGTGCCAGCAGAAAACAAAATTACGAGCAGTACTTC.

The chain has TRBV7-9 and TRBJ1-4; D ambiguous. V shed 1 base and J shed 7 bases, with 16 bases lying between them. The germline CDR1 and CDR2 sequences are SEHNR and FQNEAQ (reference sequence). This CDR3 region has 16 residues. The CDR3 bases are TGTGCCAGCAGCTTAGGGGAGCTAACTAAGGGTGAAAAACTGTTTTTT. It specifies CASSLGELTKGEKLFF.

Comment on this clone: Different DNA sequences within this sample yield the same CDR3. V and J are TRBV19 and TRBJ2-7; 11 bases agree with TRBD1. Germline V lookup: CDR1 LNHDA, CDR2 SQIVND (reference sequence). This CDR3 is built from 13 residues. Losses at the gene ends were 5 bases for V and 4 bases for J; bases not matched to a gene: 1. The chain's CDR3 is CASSWDRGYEQYF. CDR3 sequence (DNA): TGTGCCAGTAGTTGGGACAGGGGGTACGAGCAGTACTTC.

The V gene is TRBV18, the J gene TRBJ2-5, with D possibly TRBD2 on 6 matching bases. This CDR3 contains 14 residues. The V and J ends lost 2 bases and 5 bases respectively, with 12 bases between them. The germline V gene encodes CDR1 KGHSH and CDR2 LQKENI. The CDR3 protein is CASSPNKAGETQYF. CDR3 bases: TGTGCCAGCTCACCAAACAAGGCGGGGGAGACCCAGTACTTC.

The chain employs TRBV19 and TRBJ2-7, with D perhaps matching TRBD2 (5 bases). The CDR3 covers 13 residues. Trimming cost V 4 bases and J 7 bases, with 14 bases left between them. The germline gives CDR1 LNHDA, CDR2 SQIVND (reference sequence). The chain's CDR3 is CASSTIVRGEQYF. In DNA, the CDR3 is TGTGCCAGTAGTACGATCGTACGGGGAGAGCAGTACTTC.

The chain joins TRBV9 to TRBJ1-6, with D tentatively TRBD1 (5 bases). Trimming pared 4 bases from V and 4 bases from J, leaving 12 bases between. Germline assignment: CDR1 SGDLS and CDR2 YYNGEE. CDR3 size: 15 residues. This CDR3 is CASSSTQGYNSPLHF. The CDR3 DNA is TGTGCCAGCAGCAGCACGCAGGGTTATAATTCACCCCTCCACTTT. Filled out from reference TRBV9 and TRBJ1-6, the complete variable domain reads DSGVTQTPKHLITATGQRVTLRCSPRSGDLSVYWYQQSLDQGLQFLIQYYNGEERAKGNILERFSAQQFPDLHSELNLSSLELGDSALYFCASSSTQGYNSPLHFGNGTRLTVT.

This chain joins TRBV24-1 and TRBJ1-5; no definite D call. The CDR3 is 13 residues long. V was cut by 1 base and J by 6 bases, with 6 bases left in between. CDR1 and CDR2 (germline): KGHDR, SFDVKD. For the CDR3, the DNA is TGTGCCACCAGTGATTTTGGGAGTCAGCCCCAGCATTTT. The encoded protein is CATSDFGSQPQHF.

The CDR3 reads CASNIGTGTLNTEAFF. The CDR3 nucleotides are TGCGCCAGCAATATTGGGACAGGGACCCTGAACACTGAAGCTTTCTTT. The V and J genes are TRBV23-1 and TRBJ1-1; 9 bases map to TRBD1. TRBV23-1 is filed as an ORF, its function uncertain. V lost 7 bases and J lost 0; bases outside the gene matches: 9. CDR3 size: 16 residues.

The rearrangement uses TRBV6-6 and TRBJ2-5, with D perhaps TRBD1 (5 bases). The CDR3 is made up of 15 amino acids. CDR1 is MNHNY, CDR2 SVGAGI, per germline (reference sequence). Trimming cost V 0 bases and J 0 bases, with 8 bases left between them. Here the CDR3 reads CASSYSPQDQETQYF. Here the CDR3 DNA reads TGTGCCAGCAGTTACTCGCCACAGGACCAAGAGACCCAGTACTTC.